The 3 T cell receptor beta chains listed next were all sequenced from one sample in a study of blood T cell repertoires in COVID-19. Profiling relied on immunoSEQ multiplex PCR, and the TCRdb table lists in-frame clones only, not all of them. The sample yields roughly 150,000 clones, around 89% seen once. The sample taken for sequencing was peripheral blood. The receptor source for this set is a man aged 18 to 30 with COVID-19, enrolled during active disease.

This clone has just one count. The rearrangement links TRBV28 to TRBJ1-5; D gene unclear. This CDR3 spans 14 amino acids. V lost 3 bases to trimming and J lost 7 bases, with 13 bases between them. Germline CDR1 reads MDHEN; CDR2 reads SYDVKM. The CDR3 DNA reads TGTGCCAGCAGTTTCGTCGAGAAACTACAGCCCCAGCATTTT. Residues: CASSFVEKLQPQHF. The full variable domain, its missing parts supplied by reference TRBV28 and TRBJ1-5, is DVKVTQSSRYLVKRTGEKVFLECVQDMDHENMFWYRQDPGLGLRLIYFSYDVKMKEKGDIPEGYSVSREKKERFSLILESASTNQTSMYLCASSFVEKLQPQHFGDGTRLSIL.

Notes on this clone: A read error may produce the germline difference seen at one junction end. The rearrangement links TRBV28 to TRBJ1-4; D is uncertain. Germline-derived CDR1 and CDR2 are MDHEN and SYDVKM. This CDR3 region has 14 residues. Written as DNA, the CDR3 is TGTGCCAGCAGTTTAAGAATTTCGTATGAAAAACTGCTTTTT. It translates to CASSLRISYEKLLF.

This clone was detected only once. CDR3: CASSQRGLFNTGELFF. CDR3 DNA sequence: TGTGCCAGCAGCCAACGGGGACTATTTAACACCGGGGAGCTGTTTTTT. This chain joins TRBV4-2 and TRBJ2-2, with 7 positions matching TRBD2. With 2 bases clipped from V and 2 bases from J, the junction kept 5 bases outside the gene matches. Germline V CDR1 and CDR2: LGHNA, YNFKEQ. The CDR3 loop spans 16 amino acids.